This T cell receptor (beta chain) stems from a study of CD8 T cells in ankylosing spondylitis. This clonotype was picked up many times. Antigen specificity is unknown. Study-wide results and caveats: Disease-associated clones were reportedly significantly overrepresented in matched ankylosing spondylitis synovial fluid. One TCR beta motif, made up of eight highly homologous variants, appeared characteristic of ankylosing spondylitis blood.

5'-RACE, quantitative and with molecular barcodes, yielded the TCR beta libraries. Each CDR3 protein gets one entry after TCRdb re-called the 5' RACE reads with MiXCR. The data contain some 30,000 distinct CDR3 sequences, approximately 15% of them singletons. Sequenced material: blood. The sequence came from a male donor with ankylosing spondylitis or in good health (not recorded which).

The CDR3 spells CASSIVDNEQFF. CDR3 DNA: TGTGCCAGTAGTATAGTCGATAATGAGCAGTTCTTC. The V and J genes are TRBV19 and TRBJ2-1; no clear D gene. Trimming cost V 1 base and J 7 bases, with 5 bases left between them. The CDR3 contains 12 residues. From germline, CDR1 is LNHDA and CDR2 SQIVND (reference sequence).